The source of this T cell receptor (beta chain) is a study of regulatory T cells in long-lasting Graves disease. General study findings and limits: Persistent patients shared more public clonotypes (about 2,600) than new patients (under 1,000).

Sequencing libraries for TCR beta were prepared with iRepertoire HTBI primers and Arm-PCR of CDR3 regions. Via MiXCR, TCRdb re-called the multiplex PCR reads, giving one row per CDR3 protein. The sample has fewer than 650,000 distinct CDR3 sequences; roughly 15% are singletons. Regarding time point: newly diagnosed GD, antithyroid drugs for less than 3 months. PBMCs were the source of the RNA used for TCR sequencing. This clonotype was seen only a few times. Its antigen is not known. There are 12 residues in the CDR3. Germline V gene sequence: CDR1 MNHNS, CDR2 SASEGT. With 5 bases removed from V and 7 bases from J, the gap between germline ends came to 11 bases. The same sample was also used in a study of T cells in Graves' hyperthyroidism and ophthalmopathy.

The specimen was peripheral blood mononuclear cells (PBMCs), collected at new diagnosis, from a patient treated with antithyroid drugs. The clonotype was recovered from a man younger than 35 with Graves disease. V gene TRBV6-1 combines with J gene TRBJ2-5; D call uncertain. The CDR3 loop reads CASSTRAATQYF. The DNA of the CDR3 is TGTGCCAGCAGTACGAGAGCCGCGACCCAGTACTTC.